These T cell receptor beta chains were read from a single sample in a study of response to subunit inactivated influenza vaccine. In TCRdb, the RT-PCR reads were re-called with MiXCR into one record per CDR3 protein. The repertoire holds fewer than 800,000 distinct CDR3 sequences, with less than 20% as singletons. Specimen: PBMCs from blood, collected approximately 12 days after vaccination. These receptors originate from a man in his forties or fifties who received an inactivated influenza vaccine. Both conserved end residues are part of each CDR3. Each record gives: D gene, V gene, clone size, J gene, CDR3 DNA, CDR3 protein. D genes are given only for firm matches. Clone size, where shown, is once, few, many, or a class for clones that have expanded.

>-|TRBV5-6|few|TRBJ2-7
TGTGCCAGCACCATCGGACGGGCCTCCTACGAGCAGTACTTC
CASTIGRASYEQYF
>-|TRBV7-2|few|TRBJ2-5
TGTGCCAGCAGCTTAACTGAGACTATCCAGTACTTC
CASSLTETIQYF
>-|TRBV20-1|few|TRBJ2-4
TGCAGTGCCCCTAGGTTGTACATTCAGTACTTC
CSAPRLYIQYF
>-|TRBV7-8|-|TRBJ1-1
TGTGCCAGCAGCTTAGGGACCTTGAACACTGAAGCTTTCTTT
CASSLGTLNTEAFF
>TRBD1|TRBV5-1|-|TRBJ2-3
TGCGCCAGCAGCCTCCAAGGACAGGGCACGGATACGCAGTATTTT
CASSLQGQGTDTQYF
>-|TRBV10-3|-|TRBJ2-6
TGTGCCATCAGTGAGGGTACCGGGGCCAACGTCCTGACTTTC
CAISEGTGANVLTF
>-|TRBV19|few|TRBJ2-3
TGTGCCAGTAGTGGAGGTGACCGGGAACACCAAGGAGATACGCAGTATTTT
CASSGGDREHQGDTQYF
>TRBD2|TRBV7-8|few|TRBJ2-1
TGTGCCAGTACCACTGAGGCTAGCGGCCCCTTCAGCTCCTACAATGAGCAGTTCTTC
CASTTEASGPFSSYNEQFF
>-|TRBV6-2/TRBV6-3|-|TRBJ1-5
TGTGCCAGCAGTTACAACTTCCGGACAGAAAATCAGCCCCAGCATTTT
CASSYNFRTENQPQHF
>-|TRBV4-3|few|TRBJ1-4
TGCGCCAGCAGCCAAGATAGGCCAGGCTCTAATGAAAAACTGTTTTTT
CASSQDRPGSNEKLFF